This T cell receptor (beta chain) was identified in a study of blood T cell repertoires in COVID-19. CDR1 and CDR2 (germline): MDHEN, SYDVKM. CDR3 length: 15 residues. Trimming cost V 6 bases and J 0 bases; bases outside gene matches: 6. Clones were read by immunoSEQ multiplex PCR, and TCRdb kept only the in-frame ones, dropping some. The sample contains around 250,000 clones, around 84% of which appear only once. The rearrangement joins TRBV28 to TRBJ2-7, with TRBD1 matching 9 bases. The clonotype comes from a woman aged 40 to 50 who had recovered from COVID-19. Sample: peripheral blood. The CDR3 protein is CASRTGTGNSYEQYF. For the CDR3, the DNA is TGTGCCAGCAGAACCGGGACAGGGAACTCCTACGAGCAGTACTTC. Together with reference TRBV28 and TRBJ2-7, the CDR3 gives the full variable domain: DVKVTQSSRYLVKRTGEKVFLECVQDMDHENMFWYRQDPGLGLRLIYFSYDVKMKEKGDIPEGYSVSREKKERFSLILESASTNQTSMYLCASRTGTGNSYEQYFGPGTRLTVT.